These 12 T cell receptor beta chains were sequenced from one sample in a study of blood T cell repertoires in COVID-19. The repertoire was sequenced with immunoSEQ multiplex PCR; TCRdb's copy has only in-frame clones and lacks some. The sample includes more than 300,000 clones, about four fifths of them seen just once. Material for sequencing was PBMCs or T cells enriched from blood (not recorded which). The receptors were gathered from a woman between 45 and 65 years old who had recovered from COVID-19.

Here the CDR3 DNA reads TGTGCCACCCACCGGACTTTCCTTAACGGGGAGCTGTTTTTT. It yields the protein CATHRTFLNGELFF. This chain joins TRBV6-6 and TRBJ2-2, with D possibly matching TRBD2 (5 bases). This CDR3 comprises 14 residues. Germline V gene data show CDR1 as MNHNY and CDR2 as SVGAGI (reference sequence). V was pared by 10 bases and J by 7 bases, with 19 bases between.

This clone turned up a few times. The chain couples TRBV6-5 to TRBJ1-1; D remains ambiguous. The ends were cut back, 6 bases at V and 7 bases at J, with 15 bases in the middle. Germline V gives CDR1 MNHEY, CDR2 SVGAGI. This CDR3 spans 13 amino acids. The CDR3: CASRLVGESEAFF. In DNA form, the CDR3 reads TGTGCCAGCAGACTAGTTGGGGAAAGTGAAGCTTTCTTT.

The chain couples TRBV19 to TRBJ2-3; 7 bases are shared with TRBD1. The germline CDR1 and CDR2 sequences are LNHDA and SQIVND (reference sequence). There are 15 residues in the CDR3. With 3 bases clipped from V and 4 bases from J, the junction kept 7 bases outside the gene matches. The CDR3 DNA reads TGTGCCAGTAGTATCATACTAGGGGGCCCAGATACGCAGTATTTT. It specifies CASSIILGGPDTQYF.

The chain employs TRBV6-2 or TRBV6-3 and TRBJ2-5; D is uncertain. V was clipped by 6 bases and J by 1 base, with 6 bases between them. The CDR3 is made up of 12 amino acids. Germline CDR1 is MNHEY and CDR2 is SVGEGT. The CDR3 reads CASSSPQETQYF. The CDR3 nucleotides read TGTGCCAGCAGCTCTCCCCAAGAGACCCAGTACTTC.

This chain links TRBV9 with TRBJ2-3; D possibly corresponds to TRBD2 (5 bases). Germline CDR1 is SGDLS and CDR2 is YYNGEE. The V end was cut by 2 bases, the J end by 2 bases, with 12 bases between. The CDR3 has 15 amino acids. The DNA for the CDR3 is TGTGCCAGCAGCGTTGCGGGTCTGGACACAGATACGCAGTATTTT. This sequence encodes CASSVAGLDTDTQYF.

DNA of the CDR3: TGTGCCAGCAGTGAGGGACACTCCTACGAGCAGTACTTC. Encoded protein: CASSEGHSYEQYF. The V call is TRBV2, the J call TRBJ2-7, with D maybe TRBD1 (6 bases). CDR1 SNHLY and CDR2 FYNNEI come from the germline V gene. V gave up 3 bases and J gave up 0 bases, with 6 bases separating them. This CDR3 has 13 amino acids.

The rearrangement links TRBV19 to TRBJ1-5; TRBD1 agrees at 8 bases. The CDR3 length is 14 residues. Germline assignment: CDR1 LNHDA and CDR2 SQIVND (reference sequence). The J segment lost 9 bases and the V segment lost 1 base, leaving 5 bases of the junction unmatched. CDR3 amino acids: CASSIGTGNWPQHF. CDR3 coding DNA: TGTGCCAGTAGTATAGGGACAGGGAATTGGCCCCAGCATTTT.

J is TRBJ2-3 and V is TRBV6-4; D is ambiguous. Germline loops: CDR1 MRHNA, CDR2 SNTAGT. This CDR3 spans 13 amino acids. Trimming stripped 3 bases from V and 5 bases from J, with 9 bases between. The CDR3 is CASSELGGDTQYF. In DNA, the CDR3 is TGTGCCAGCAGTGAATTAGGCGGAGATACGCAGTATTTT.

The genes are TRBV6-5 and TRBJ1-2, with unresolved D. The CDR3 runs 13 residues. The germline gives CDR1 MNHEY, CDR2 SVGAGI. Trimming left V 7 bases short and J 6 bases short, with 15 bases between. The chain's CDR3 is CASTRPGTNGYTF. The DNA of the CDR3 is TGTGCCAGCACCCGGCCGGGTACTAATGGCTACACCTTC.

The chain recombines TRBV6-2 or TRBV6-3 with TRBJ1-2; D perhaps matches TRBD1 (6 bases). Trimming removed 6 bases from V and 4 bases from J, with 12 bases in between. CDR3 length: 13 amino acids. Germline CDR1 is MNHEY and CDR2 is SVGEGT. For the CDR3, the DNA is TGTGCCAGCAGCCTAGGACAGCCCTATGGCTACACCTTC. This encodes CASSLGQPYGYTF.

This chain links TRBV10-1 with TRBJ2-7, with a weak D call TRBD2 (6 bases). V lost 3 bases and J 3 bases, leaving 15 bases between the germline ends. This CDR3 spans 15 amino acids. In germline, CDR1 is WNHNN, CDR2 SYGVQD (reference sequence). The CDR3 sequence: CASSESRGNNYEQYF. The CDR3, as DNA: TGCGCCAGCAGTGAATCCCGGGGGAATAACTACGAGCAGTACTTC.

The chain is built from TRBV3-1 (or the pseudogene TRBV3-2) and TRBJ2-3; 10 positions agree with TRBD2. The V gene end was trimmed by 4 bases and the J gene end by 0 bases; junction bases not matched to a gene: 7. The V gene's germline CDR1 is LGHDT and CDR2 YNNKEL (reference sequence). This CDR3 is 17 amino acids long. The chain's CDR3 is CASSPLGTSVSTDTQYF. The CDR3 nucleotides read TGTGCCAGCAGCCCTTTGGGGACTAGCGTTAGCACAGATACGCAGTATTTT.